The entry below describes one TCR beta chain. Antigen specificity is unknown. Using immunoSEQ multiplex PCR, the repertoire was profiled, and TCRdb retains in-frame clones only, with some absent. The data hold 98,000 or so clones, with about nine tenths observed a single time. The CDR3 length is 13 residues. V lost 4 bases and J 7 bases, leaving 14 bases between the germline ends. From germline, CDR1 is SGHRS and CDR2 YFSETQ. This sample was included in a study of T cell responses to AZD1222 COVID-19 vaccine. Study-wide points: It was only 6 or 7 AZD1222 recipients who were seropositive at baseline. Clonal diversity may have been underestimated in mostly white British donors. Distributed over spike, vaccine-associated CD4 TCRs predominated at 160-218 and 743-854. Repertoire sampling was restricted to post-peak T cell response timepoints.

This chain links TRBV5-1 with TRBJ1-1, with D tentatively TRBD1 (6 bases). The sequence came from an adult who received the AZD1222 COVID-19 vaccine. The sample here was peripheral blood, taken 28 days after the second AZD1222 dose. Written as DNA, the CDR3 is TGCGCCAGCAGCCCCGGGACACTAATTGAAGCTTTCTTT. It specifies CASSPGTLIEAFF.